The clone carrying this TCR beta chain was recorded a few times. The data originate from a study of cytomegalovirus exposure and HLA in healthy donors. Primers included in the PCR were 60 Vbeta and 13 Jbeta primers. Data came from immunoSEQ multiplex PCR; TCRdb stores just in-frame clones and leaves some out. Here the sample spans 150,000 to 200,000 clones, around 84% being singletons. V dropped 4 bases and J dropped 4 bases, with 10 bases sitting between them. Germline assignment: CDR1 MNHEY and CDR2 SVGAGI. The CDR3 extends over 14 amino acids. This receptor was obtained from a woman younger than 35 in good health and CMV-seronegative. The sequencing sample was made of PBMCs. V and J are TRBV6-5 and TRBJ2-2, with a possible D match to TRBD2 (6 bases). CDR3 nucleotide sequence: TGTGCCAGCAGTTCGGGACTCGGCACCGGGGAGCTGTTTTTT. Its protein is CASSSGLGTGELFF.